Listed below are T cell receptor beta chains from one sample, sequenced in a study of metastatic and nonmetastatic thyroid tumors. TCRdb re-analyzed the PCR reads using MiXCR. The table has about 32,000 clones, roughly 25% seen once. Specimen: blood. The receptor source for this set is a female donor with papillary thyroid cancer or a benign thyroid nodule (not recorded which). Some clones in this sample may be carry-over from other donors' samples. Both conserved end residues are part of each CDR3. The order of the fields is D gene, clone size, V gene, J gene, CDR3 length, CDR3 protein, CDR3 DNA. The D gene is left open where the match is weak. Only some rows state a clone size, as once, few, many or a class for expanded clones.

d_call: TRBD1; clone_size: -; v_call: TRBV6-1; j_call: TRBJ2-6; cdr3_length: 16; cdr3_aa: CASRQGVYSGANVLTF; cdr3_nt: TGTGCCAGCAGGCAGGGGGTATATTCTGGGGCCAACGTCCTGACCTTC
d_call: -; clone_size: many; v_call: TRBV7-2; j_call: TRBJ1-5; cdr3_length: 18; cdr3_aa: CASSLAEGRQYSNQPQHF; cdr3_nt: TGTGCCAGCAGCTTAGCTGAGGGGAGACAGTATAGCAATCAGCCCCAGCATTTT
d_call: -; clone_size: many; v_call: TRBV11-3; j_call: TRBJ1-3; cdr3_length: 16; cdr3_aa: CASSHRQASSGNTIYF; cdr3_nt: TGTGCCAGCAGCCACAGACAGGCAAGCTCTGGAAACACCATATATTTT
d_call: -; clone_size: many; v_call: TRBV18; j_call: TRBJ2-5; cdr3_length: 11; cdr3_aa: CASSEEETQYF; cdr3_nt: TGTGCCAGCTCAGAGGAAGAGACCCAGTACTTC
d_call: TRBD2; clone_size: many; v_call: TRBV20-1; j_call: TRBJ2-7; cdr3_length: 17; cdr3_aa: CSARDLAGGPGAYEQYF; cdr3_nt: TGCAGTGCTAGAGATCTGGCGGGAGGGCCTGGGGCCTACGAGCAGTACTTC
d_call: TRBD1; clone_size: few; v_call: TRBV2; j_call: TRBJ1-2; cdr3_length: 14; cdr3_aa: CASRAGQENYGYTF; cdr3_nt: TGTGCCAGCAGAGCCGGACAGGAGAACTATGGCTACACCTTC
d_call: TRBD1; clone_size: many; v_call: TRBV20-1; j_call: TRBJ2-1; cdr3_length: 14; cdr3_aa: CSARMDRSYNEQFF; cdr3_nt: TGCAGTGCTAGAATGGACAGGTCCTACAATGAGCAGTTCTTC
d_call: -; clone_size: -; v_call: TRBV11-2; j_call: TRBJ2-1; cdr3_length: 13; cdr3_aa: CASSLDNSNEQFF; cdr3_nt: TGTGCCAGCAGCTTGGACAACTCCAATGAGCAGTTCTTC
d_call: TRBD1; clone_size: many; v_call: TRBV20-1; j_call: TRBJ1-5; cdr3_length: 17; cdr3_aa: CSARARGGRNSNQPQHF; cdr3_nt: TGCAGTGCTAGGGCTCGAGGGGGCCGAAATAGCAATCAGCCCCAGCATTTT
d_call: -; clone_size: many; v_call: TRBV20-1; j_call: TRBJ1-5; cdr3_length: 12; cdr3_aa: CSASRGDQPQHF; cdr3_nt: TGCAGTGCTAGTCGGGGGGATCAGCCCCAGCATTTT
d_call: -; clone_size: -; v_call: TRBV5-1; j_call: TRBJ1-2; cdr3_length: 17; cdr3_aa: CASSFSADQSYNYGYTF; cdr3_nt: TGCGCCAGCAGCTTTTCGGCCGACCAATCCTATAACTATGGCTACACCTTC
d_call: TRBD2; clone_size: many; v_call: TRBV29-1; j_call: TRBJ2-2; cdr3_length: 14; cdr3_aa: CSVDGLAGKGELFF; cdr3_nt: TGCAGCGTTGACGGACTAGCGGGCAAGGGGGAGCTGTTTTTT
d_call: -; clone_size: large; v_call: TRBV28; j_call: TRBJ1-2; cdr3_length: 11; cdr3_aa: CASSRDRDYTF; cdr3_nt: TGTGCCAGCAGCCGCGACAGAGATTACACCTTC
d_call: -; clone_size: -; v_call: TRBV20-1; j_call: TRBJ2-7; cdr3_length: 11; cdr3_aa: CSARHMYEQYF; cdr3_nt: TGCAGCGCTAGACATATGTACGAGCAGTACTTC
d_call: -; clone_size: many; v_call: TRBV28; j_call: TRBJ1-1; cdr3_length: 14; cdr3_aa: CAITGVGENTEAFF; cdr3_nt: TGTGCCATTACCGGAGTGGGCGAGAACACTGAAGCTTTCTTT
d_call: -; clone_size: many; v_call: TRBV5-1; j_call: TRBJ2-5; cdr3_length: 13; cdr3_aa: CASSLGFQETQYF; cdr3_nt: TGCGCCAGCAGCTTAGGCTTCCAAGAGACCCAGTACTTC
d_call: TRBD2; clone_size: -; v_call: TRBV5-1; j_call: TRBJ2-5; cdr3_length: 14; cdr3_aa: CASSGGTGGETQYF; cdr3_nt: TGCGCCAGCAGCGGTGGCACGGGGGGGGAGACCCAGTACTTC
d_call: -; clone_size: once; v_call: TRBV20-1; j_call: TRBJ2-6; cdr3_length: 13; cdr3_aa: CSALGSGANVLTF; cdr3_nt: TGCAGTGCCCTAGGATCTGGGGCCAACGTCCTGACTTTC
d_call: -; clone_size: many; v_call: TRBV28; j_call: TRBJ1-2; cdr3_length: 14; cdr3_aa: CASSLGGLHYGYTF; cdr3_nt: TGTGCCAGCAGTTTAGGGGGACTGCACTATGGCTACACCTTC
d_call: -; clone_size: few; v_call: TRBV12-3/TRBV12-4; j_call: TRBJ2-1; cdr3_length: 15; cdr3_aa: CASSLGQVYYNEQFF; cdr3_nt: TGTGCCAGCAGTTTAGGACAGGTCTACTACAATGAGCAGTTCTTC
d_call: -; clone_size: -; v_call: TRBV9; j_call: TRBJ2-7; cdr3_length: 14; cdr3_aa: CASSTGQSTYDQYF; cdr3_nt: TGTGCCAGCAGCACTGGGCAGAGTACCTACGACCAGTACTTC
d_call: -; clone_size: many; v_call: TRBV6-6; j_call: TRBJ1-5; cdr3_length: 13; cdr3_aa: CASSYTAHQPQHF; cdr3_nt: TGTGCCAGCAGTTATACGGCTCATCAGCCCCAGCATTTT
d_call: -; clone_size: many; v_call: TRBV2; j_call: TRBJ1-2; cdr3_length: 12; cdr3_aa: CASSELGAGYTF; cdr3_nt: TGTGCCAGCAGTGAGTTGGGGGCTGGCTACACTTTC
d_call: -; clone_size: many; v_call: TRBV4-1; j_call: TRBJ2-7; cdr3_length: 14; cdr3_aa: CASSPRTDSYEQYF; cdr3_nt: TGCGCCAGCAGCCCCAGGACAGATTCCTACGAGCAGTACTTC
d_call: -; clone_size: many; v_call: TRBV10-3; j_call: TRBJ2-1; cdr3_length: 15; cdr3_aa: CAISTGTKNYNEQFF; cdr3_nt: TGTGCCATCAGCACCGGGACAAAGAATTACAATGAGCAGTTCTTC
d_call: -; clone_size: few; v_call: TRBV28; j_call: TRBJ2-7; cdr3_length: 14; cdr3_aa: CASSTGSLSYEQYF; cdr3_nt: TGTGCCAGCAGCACAGGGTCTCTCTCCTACGAGCAGTACTTC
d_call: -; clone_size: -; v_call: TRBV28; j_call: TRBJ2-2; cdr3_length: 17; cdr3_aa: CASSFPRTGNGMGELFF; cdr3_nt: TGTGCCAGCAGTTTCCCCCGAACAGGCAATGGTATGGGGGAGCTGTTTTTT
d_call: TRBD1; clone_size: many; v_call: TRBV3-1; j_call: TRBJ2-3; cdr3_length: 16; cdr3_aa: CASSQPGQGTWGTQYF; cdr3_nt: TGTGCCAGCAGCCAACCGGGACAGGGGACCTGGGGGACGCAGTATTTT
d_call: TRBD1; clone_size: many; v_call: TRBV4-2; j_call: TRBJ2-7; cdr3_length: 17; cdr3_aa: CASSPWGGQGRAYEQYF; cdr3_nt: TGTGCCAGCAGCCCCTGGGGGGGACAGGGCAGAGCCTACGAGCAGTACTTC
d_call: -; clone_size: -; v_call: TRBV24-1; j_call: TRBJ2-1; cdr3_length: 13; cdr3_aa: CATRKTAYNEQFF; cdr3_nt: TGTGCCACCAGAAAGACAGCTTACAATGAGCAGTTCTTC
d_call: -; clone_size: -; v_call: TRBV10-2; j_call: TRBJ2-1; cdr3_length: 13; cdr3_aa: CASTRDTYNEQFF; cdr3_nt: TGCGCGAGCACCCGAGACACCTACAATGAGCAGTTCTTC
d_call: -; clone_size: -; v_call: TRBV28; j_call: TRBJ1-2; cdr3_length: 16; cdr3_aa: CGCTQGHRVMDYGYTF; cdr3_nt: TGTGGCTGCACCCAGGGACACAGGGTAATGGACTATGGCTACACCTTC
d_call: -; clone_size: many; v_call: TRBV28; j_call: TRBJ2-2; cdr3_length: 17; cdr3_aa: CASSLYGVDKDTGELFF; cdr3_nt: TGTGCCAGCAGTTTATACGGGGTGGACAAAGACACCGGGGAGCTGTTTTTT
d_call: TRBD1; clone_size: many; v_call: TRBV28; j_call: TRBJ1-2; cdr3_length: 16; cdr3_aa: CASSSTHPGTGNGYTF; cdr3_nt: TGTGCCAGCAGTTCCACGCACCCCGGGACAGGGAATGGCTACACCTTC
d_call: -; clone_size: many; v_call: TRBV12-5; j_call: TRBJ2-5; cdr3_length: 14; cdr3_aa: CASGQGDSGETQYF; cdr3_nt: TGTGCTAGTGGTCAAGGGGATAGTGGTGAGACCCAGTACTTC
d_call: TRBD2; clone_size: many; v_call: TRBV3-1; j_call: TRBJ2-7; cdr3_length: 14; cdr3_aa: CASRKAGGGFEQYF; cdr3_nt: TGTGCCAGCAGGAAAGCGGGAGGGGGCTTCGAGCAGTACTTC
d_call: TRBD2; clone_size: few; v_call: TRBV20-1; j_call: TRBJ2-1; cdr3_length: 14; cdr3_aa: CSAGRTSGYNEQFF; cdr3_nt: TGCAGTGCCGGGAGGACTAGCGGCTACAATGAGCAGTTCTTC
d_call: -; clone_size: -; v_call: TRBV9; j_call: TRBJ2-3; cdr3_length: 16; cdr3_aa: CASSVAGSVSADTQYF; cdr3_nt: TGTGCCAGCAGCGTAGCTGGCAGCGTTTCGGCAGATACGCAGTATTTT
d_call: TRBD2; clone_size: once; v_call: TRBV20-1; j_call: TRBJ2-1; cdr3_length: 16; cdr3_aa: CIATPPGLASFNEQFF; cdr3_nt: TGCATTGCTACGCCCCCCGGACTAGCGAGTTTCAATGAGCAGTTCTTC
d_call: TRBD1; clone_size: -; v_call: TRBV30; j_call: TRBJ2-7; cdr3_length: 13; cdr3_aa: CAWSRDRGYEQYF; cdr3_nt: TGTGCCTGGAGCCGGGACAGGGGTTACGAGCAGTACTTC
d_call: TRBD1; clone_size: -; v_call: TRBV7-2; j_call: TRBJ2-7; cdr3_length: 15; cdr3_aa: CASSLEGTGFYEQYF; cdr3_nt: TGTGCCAGCAGCTTAGAAGGGACAGGCTTCTACGAGCAGTACTTC
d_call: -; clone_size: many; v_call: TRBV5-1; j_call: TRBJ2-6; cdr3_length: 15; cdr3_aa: CASSLQSSGANVLTF; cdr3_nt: TGCGCCAGCAGCTTACAGAGCTCTGGGGCCAACGTCCTGACTTTC
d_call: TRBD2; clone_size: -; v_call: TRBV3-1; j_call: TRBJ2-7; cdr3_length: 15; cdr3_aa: CASSHRPSGRYEQHF; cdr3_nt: TGTGCCAGCAGCCACCGCCCTAGCGGGAGGTACGAGCAGCACTTC
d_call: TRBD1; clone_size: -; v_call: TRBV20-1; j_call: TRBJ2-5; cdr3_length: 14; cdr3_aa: CSARETGGRETQYF; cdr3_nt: TGCAGTGCTAGAGAGACAGGGGGCAGGGAGACCCAGTACTTC
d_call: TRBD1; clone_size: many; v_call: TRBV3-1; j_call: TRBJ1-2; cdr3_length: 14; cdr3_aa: CASSAGGSNYGYTF; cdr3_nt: TGTGCCAGCAGCGCAGGGGGCTCAAACTATGGCTACACCTTC
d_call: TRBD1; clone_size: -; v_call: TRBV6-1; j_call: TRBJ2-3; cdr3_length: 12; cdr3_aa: CASSEPRDRGYF; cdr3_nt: TGTGCCAGCAGTGAACCCCGGGACAGGGGTTATTTT
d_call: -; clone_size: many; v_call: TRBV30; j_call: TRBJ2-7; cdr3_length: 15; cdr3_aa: CAWQGQGLSGYEQYF; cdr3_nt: TGTGCCTGGCAAGGTCAGGGTCTTTCGGGGTACGAGCAGTACTTC
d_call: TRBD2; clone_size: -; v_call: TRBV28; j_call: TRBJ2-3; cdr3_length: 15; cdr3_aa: CASSLYLAGVGTQYF; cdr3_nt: TGTGCCAGCAGTTTATACCTAGCGGGAGTAGGTACGCAGTATTTT
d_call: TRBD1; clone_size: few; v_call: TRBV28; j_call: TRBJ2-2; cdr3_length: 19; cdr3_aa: CASSLDFGTAKRNTGELFF; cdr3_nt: TGTGCCAGCAGTTTAGATTTTGGGACAGCAAAGAGAAACACCGGGGAGCTGTTTTTT
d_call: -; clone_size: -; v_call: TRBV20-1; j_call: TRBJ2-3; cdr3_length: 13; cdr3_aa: CSARGSPLDTQYF; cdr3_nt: TGCAGTGCTAGGGGGTCGCCCTTAGATACGCAGTATTTT
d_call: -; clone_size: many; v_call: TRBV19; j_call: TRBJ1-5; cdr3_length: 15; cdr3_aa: CASSMGPGLWSAQHF; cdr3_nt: TGTGCCAGTAGTATGGGGCCGGGCCTCTGGTCAGCCCAGCATTTT